Listed here is a single T cell receptor (beta chain). Antigen: not known. The data derive from a study of metastatic and nonmetastatic thyroid tumors. Background on the study: The study looked at repertoires side by side in blood and in tumor or nodule tissue from malignant and benign thyroid patients. Broader study findings: TCR beta diversity was reportedly significantly higher in malignant thyroid tumors than benign nodules, in blood and tumor.

Losses at the gene ends were 4 bases for V and 3 bases for J; bases not matched to a gene: 5. This CDR3 has 14 residues. The germline V gene encodes CDR1 SGHAT and CDR2 FQNNGV. TCRdb redid the clone calls on the PCR reads using MiXCR. The sample records some 16,000 clones, approximately 25% being singletons. There were no patients who had received any treatment before thyroid surgery. Specimen: tumor tissue. The rearrangement links TRBV11-2 to TRBJ2-7; 8 nucleotides align to TRBD2. The sequence was collected from a male donor with papillary thyroid cancer or a benign thyroid nodule (not recorded which). Some clones in this sample may be carry-over from other donors' samples. In DNA form, the CDR3 reads TGTGCCAGCAGCTCGCCCGGGACTAGCTACGAGCAGTACTTC. Translated, it gives CASSSPGTSYEQYF.